A selection of T cell receptor beta chains follows, all from one sample in a study of T cells after yellow fever vaccination. TCRdb called the 5' RACE reads again in MiXCR, with one record for every CDR3 protein. The sample includes 550,000 to 750,000 distinct CDR3 sequences, approximately 12% of them seen just once. Specimen: PBMCs, collected on the day of the yellow fever booster vaccination. These receptors came from a young man who received the YFV17D yellow fever vaccine. CDR3s include the opening cysteine and the closing phenylalanine or tryptophan. D genes are given only for firm matches. Expanded clones get a size class; other rows say once, few or many, or leave the size out.

>TRBJ2-7|few|TRBV28|.
TGTGCCAGCAGTCTGACAATGCGGCGCTACGAGCAGTACTTC
CASSLTMRRYEQYF
>TRBJ2-1|few|TRBV15|.
TGTGCCACCAGCAGCCCAAGCGGCAATGAGCAGTTCTTC
CATSSPSGNEQFF
>TRBJ1-2|.|TRBV29-1|.
TGCAGCGTCGCAGGGGATAGGAACTATGGCTACACCTTC
CSVAGDRNYGYTF
>TRBJ2-5|few|TRBV20-1|.
TGCAGTGCTAGACCGAGCAAAGAGACCCAGTACTTC
CSARPSKETQYF
>TRBJ2-4|few|TRBV5-1|.
TGCGCCAGCAGCCAGGAAGGGACGAGGGAAGGCATTCAGTACTTC
CASSQEGTREGIQYF
>TRBJ1-1|.|TRBV9|.
TGTGCCAGCAGCCCCCGGCAGGCCACAGCTAACACTGAAGCTTTCTTT
CASSPRQATANTEAFF
>TRBJ1-1|few|TRBV5-1|.
TGCGCCAGCAGCTATCTAGGGACCTCAATGAACACTGAAGCTTTCTTT
CASSYLGTSMNTEAFF
>TRBJ2-7|.|TRBV7-2|TRBD2
TGTGCCTGCAGCCCCGGACTAGCGGGGCGGTACGAGCAGTACTTC
CACSPGLAGRYEQYF
>TRBJ2-7|.|TRBV10-2|.
TGCGCCAGCAGAGCAGGGATCTACGAGCAGTACTTC
CASRAGIYEQYF
>TRBJ2-5|.|TRBV20-1|TRBD1
TGCTGTGCCCCTAGAGCCGGACAGGGGGAGACCCAGTACTTC
CCAPRAGQGETQYF
>TRBJ1-1|.|TRBV4-2|.
TGTGCCAGCAGGCACCTCGACAGGCCGAACACTGAAGCTTTCTTT
CASRHLDRPNTEAFF
>TRBJ2-2|.|TRBV20-1|.
TGCAGTGCTAGAGTGTCAAAGGGCACCGGGGAGCTGTTTTTT
CSARVSKGTGELFF
>TRBJ2-4|.|TRBV18|.
TGTGCCAGCTCACCGAACCTTAGCGGAGAAAACATTCAGTACTTC
CASSPNLSGENIQYF
>TRBJ2-3|few|TRBV6-4|TRBD2
TGTGCCAGCAGTGCTGAGACTAGCGAGATAGATACGCAGTATTTT
CASSAETSEIDTQYF
>TRBJ1-6|few|TRBV7-2|.
TGTGCCAGCAGCTTAGGGAGCGGCAGAACAACTTCACCCCTCCACTTT
CASSLGSGRTTSPLHF
>TRBJ2-1|.|TRBV28|.
TGTGCCAGCAGCCAGGGTATCAATGAGCAGTTCTTC
CASSQGINEQFF
>TRBJ2-7|.|TRBV28|.
TGTGCCAGCAGTCTGTCGCATGGGACTCAGACCTACGAGCAGTACTTC
CASSLSHGTQTYEQYF
>TRBJ2-7|many|TRBV7-2|.
TGTGCCAGCAGCTTACAGGGCGGAAGCTCCTACGAGCAGTACTTC
CASSLQGGSSYEQYF
>TRBJ1-6|.|TRBV20-1|TRBD1
TGCAGTGCCCGGGGACAGGCTAATTCACCCCTCCACTTT
CSARGQANSPLHF
>TRBJ1-5|.|TRBV24-1|.
TGTGCCACCAGTGATTCCGGAGGGCGAGGGCAGCCCCAGCATTTT
CATSDSGGRGQPQHF
>TRBJ2-1|.|TRBV5-1|.
TGCGCCAGCAGCCAGATGGGGGGCTCCTACAATGAGCAGTTCTTC
CASSQMGGSYNEQFF
>TRBJ2-7|.|TRBV9|.
TGTGCCAGCAGTTTCCTGGCGGAAACCTACGAGCAGTACTTC
CASSFLAETYEQYF
>TRBJ2-1|.|TRBV7-2|TRBD2
TGTGCCAGCAGCTCAACTAGCGGGAACCACAATGAGCAGTTCTTC
CASSSTSGNHNEQFF
>TRBJ2-7|.|TRBV15|.
TGTGCCACCAGCCCGGGCCCGGGGGGCAGAGAGCAGTACTTC
CATSPGPGGREQYF
>TRBJ1-5|few|TRBV19|.
TGTGCCAGTAATCTTAGGAACAATCAGCCCCAGCATTTT
CASNLRNNQPQHF
>TRBJ2-3|.|TRBV29-1|TRBD1
TGCAGCGTTGTTGGGTTTGACAGGGGAGATACGCAGTATTTT
CSVVGFDRGDTQYF
>TRBJ1-2|.|TRBV30|.
TGTGCCTGGAGTATCTCAAGCTATGGCTACACCTTC
CAWSISSYGYTF
>TRBJ2-1|few|TRBV2|TRBD2
TGTGCCAGCAGTGCTCCTAGCGGCAATGAGCAGTTCTTC
CASSAPSGNEQFF
>TRBJ2-5|few|TRBV20-1|.
TGCAGTGCTAGCCCGGGATTCCAAGAGACCCAGTACTTC
CSASPGFQETQYF
>TRBJ2-3|.|TRBV20-1|TRBD2
TGCAGTGCCCCGGCGGGGGGACTAAGCCCAGATACGCAGTATTTT
CSAPAGGLSPDTQYF
>TRBJ2-3|many|TRBV5-1|TRBD2
TGCGCCAGCAGCTTGGATGGCGGGAGACCGAATACGCAGTATTTT
CASSLDGGRPNTQYF
>TRBJ2-1|few|TRBV11-2|.
TGTGCCAGCAGCCCGGGGACGAGCCTCCATCCCTACAATGAGCAGTTCTTC
CASSPGTSLHPYNEQFF
>TRBJ2-2|.|TRBV5-1|.
TGCGCCAGCAGCCCGGGGTCAGGGATGAACACCGGGGAGCTGTTTTTT
CASSPGSGMNTGELFF
>TRBJ2-1|.|TRBV6-2/TRBV6-3|TRBD2
TGTGCCAGCAGTTTGGGGTTAGCCGGGAGGGCTGACAATGAGCAGTTCTTC
CASSLGLAGRADNEQFF
>TRBJ1-2|.|TRBV5-1|TRBD1
TGCGCCAGCAGCTCAACAGGGGGCATTGAGTATGGCTACACCTTC
CASSSTGGIEYGYTF
>TRBJ1-2|.|TRBV20-1|.
TGCAGTGCTAGAGATCCCCAGGGGCAGGATGGCTACACCTTC
CSARDPQGQDGYTF
>TRBJ2-5|many|TRBV7-2|.
TGTGCCAGCAGCTTAGTACGGACCAGTGAGACCCAGTACTTC
CASSLVRTSETQYF
>TRBJ2-7|.|TRBV20-1|TRBD2
TGCAGTGCTAGGCCTACAGTGACTAGCGATATCTACGAGCAGTACTTC
CSARPTVTSDIYEQYF
>TRBJ2-5|few|TRBV29-1|.
TGCAGCGTTGAAGTCGGGGGCGGGACCCAGTACTTC
CSVEVGGGTQYF
>TRBJ2-3|.|TRBV7-3|.
TGTGCCAGCAGCTTAAGTTCTCCTTACACAGATACGCAGTATTTT
CASSLSSPYTDTQYF
>TRBJ2-7|.|TRBV7-9|TRBD2
TGTGCCAGCAGCTCGGTATCGGGGGGCGAGCAGTACTTC
CASSSVSGGEQYF